These T cell receptor beta chains were read from a single sample in a study of blood T cell repertoires in COVID-19. Profiled with immunoSEQ multiplex PCR; TCRdb holds only in-frame clones, not every one. This table has approximately 230,000 clones, roughly 89% appearing once. What was sequenced was PBMCs or T cells enriched from blood (not recorded which). The receptors derive from a woman in her twenties or thirties who had recovered from COVID-19. Both conserved end residues are part of each CDR3. Fields, in order: CDR3 protein, CDR3 DNA, J gene, clone size, V gene, D gene. A D gene is named only where the DNA matches it firmly. Size is stated for part of the rows, as once, few or many counts, or as a class when the clone is expanded.

CATRQGALGGYTF TGTGCCACCCGACAGGGGGCCTTAGGTGGCTACACCTTC TRBJ1-2 NA TRBV10-3 TRBD1
CASSHRDREIYGYTF TGTGCCAGCAGCCATCGGGACAGGGAGATATATGGCTACACCTTC TRBJ1-2 NA TRBV14 TRBD1
CAGETPGQVSVGGYTF TGTGCCGGGGAAACACCGGGACAGGTATCAGTCGGTGGCTACACCTTC TRBJ1-2 NA TRBV30 TRBD1
CASSKEQGMNTEAFF TGTGCCAGCAGCAAAGAACAGGGGATGAACACTGAAGCTTTCTTT TRBJ1-1 NA TRBV21-1 NA
CASSVAGGNQPQHF TGTGCCAGCAGCGTGGCAGGGGGGAATCAGCCCCAGCATTTT TRBJ1-5 NA TRBV9 TRBD1
CASSRGGGEAFF TGTGCCAGTAGTCGGGGGGGCGGCGAAGCTTTCTTT TRBJ1-1 NA TRBV19 NA
CASSLYWAGDKSSYNEQFF TGTGCCAGCAGTTTATATTGGGCGGGGGATAAAAGCTCCTACAATGAGCAGTTCTTC TRBJ2-1 NA TRBV28 TRBD2
CASSPERGRWEETQYF TGTGCCAGCAGCCCTGAACGGGGGAGATGGGAAGAGACCCAGTACTTC TRBJ2-5 NA TRBV7-2 NA
CASSLVPSNEQFF TGTGCCAGCAGCTTAGTTCCTAGCAATGAGCAGTTCTTC TRBJ2-1 NA TRBV7-2 NA
CASSQGRGGEHGYTF TGCGCCAGCAGCCAGGGAAGAGGAGGCGAGCATGGCTACACCTTC TRBJ1-2 once TRBV4-3 NA
CASSLVTGGVETQYF TGTGCCAGCAGCTTGGTCACAGGGGGCGTAGAGACCCAGTACTTC TRBJ2-5 NA TRBV5-5 TRBD1
CASKTGEGYTF TGTGCCAGTAAGACAGGGGAGGGCTACACCTTC TRBJ1-2 NA TRBV3-1/TRBV3-2 TRBD1
CASSLALAGEETQYF TGCGCCAGCAGCTTGGCTCTAGCGGGAGAAGAGACCCAGTACTTC TRBJ2-5 once TRBV5-1 TRBD2
CTSSQDNSGAGGPHEQFF TGCACCAGCAGCCAAGATAACTCCGGGGCGGGAGGGCCCCATGAGCAGTTCTTC TRBJ2-1 NA TRBV1 NA
CASSIPGSRQALHF TGTGCCAGTAGTATCCCAGGGTCACGACAAGCCCTCCACTTT TRBJ1-6 NA TRBV19 NA
CASSLLQGSTEAFF TGTGCCAGCAGTTTACTCCAGGGAAGCACTGAAGCTTTCTTT TRBJ1-1 NA TRBV28 NA
CASSEMDRAGEQYF TGTGCCAGCAGTGAAATGGACAGGGCTGGAGAGCAGTACTTC TRBJ2-7 NA TRBV6-1 TRBD1
CASSHRTSGSYEQYF TGCGCCAGCAGCCACAGGACTAGCGGGAGCTACGAGCAGTACTTC TRBJ2-7 few TRBV4-1 TRBD2
CASSLRDSRDGYTF TGTGCCAGCAGTTTACGGGACAGTAGGGATGGCTACACCTTC TRBJ1-2 NA TRBV28 TRBD1
CASSPSGGSELFF TGTGCCAGCAGCCCAAGCGGGGGATCGGAGCTGTTTTTT TRBJ2-2 NA TRBV7-9 TRBD2
CASSPTGAGTSPLHF TGTGCCAGCTCACCTACAGGGGCAGGTACTTCACCCCTCCACTTT TRBJ1-6 NA TRBV18 TRBD1
CASSPQGTGGYTF TGTGCCAGCAGTCCTCAGGGGACGGGGGGCTACACCTTC TRBJ1-2 NA TRBV6-6 NA
CASSDPTAGNEQFF TGTGCCAGCAGTGACCCGACAGCCGGGAATGAGCAGTTCTTC TRBJ2-1 NA TRBV25-1 NA
CASNSWDRGRDGELFF TGTGCCAGCAATTCCTGGGACAGGGGGCGGGACGGGGAGCTGTTTTTT TRBJ2-2 NA TRBV28 TRBD1
CAWSRGSSGTEAFF TGTGCCTGGAGTCGAGGAAGCAGCGGCACTGAAGCTTTCTTT TRBJ1-1 NA TRBV30 NA
CASSLVGGTIREQFF TGTGCCAGCAGCTTAGTAGGGGGAACGATTCGTGAGCAGTTCTTC TRBJ2-1 NA TRBV7-9 NA
CASSPGWTGKEDGYTF TGTGCCAGCAGCCCAGGATGGACAGGAAAAGAGGATGGCTACACCTTC TRBJ1-2 NA TRBV7-9 TRBD1
CAVLSGFGGNTIYF TGTGCCGTCTTGTCGGGGTTCGGAGGAAACACCATATATTTT TRBJ1-3 NA TRBV30 NA
CASSERTKLHSYNEQFF TGTGCCAGCAGCGAGAGGACTAAACTACACTCCTACAATGAGCAGTTCTTC TRBJ2-1 NA TRBV21-1 NA
CASSLTSGPYEQYF TGTGCCAGCAGCTTGACTAGCGGTCCCTACGAGCAGTACTTC TRBJ2-7 NA TRBV11-2 TRBD2
CASSAAGQGQETQYF TGTGCCAGCAGCGCTGCCGGACAGGGTCAAGAGACCCAGTACTTC TRBJ2-5 few TRBV9 TRBD1
CASSQVRGNTEAFF TGTGCCAGCAGCCAAGTGAGAGGAAACACTGAAGCTTTCTTT TRBJ1-1 NA TRBV14 NA
CASSPTLRQGQNYEQYF TGTGCCAGCAGCCCTACCCTTCGACAGGGCCAGAACTACGAGCAGTACTTC TRBJ2-7 NA TRBV7-9 TRBD1
CASSPRENYGYTF TGTGCCAGCAGTCCTAGGGAGAACTATGGCTACACCTTC TRBJ1-2 NA TRBV6-5 NA
CASRKLAGGNTGELFF TGCGCCAGCAGAAAACTAGCGGGAGGGAACACCGGGGAGCTGTTTTTT TRBJ2-2 NA TRBV5-1 TRBD2
CASRIQGGTEAFF TGTGCCAGTAGGATCCAGGGAGGCACTGAAGCTTTCTTT TRBJ1-1 NA TRBV19 NA
CASSQVGTTSYEQYF TGTGCCAGCAGCCAAGTGGGGACTACCTCCTACGAGCAGTACTTC TRBJ2-7 once TRBV4-2 TRBD2
CASSLDTQGFTEAFF TGTGCCAGCAGCTTAGATACTCAGGGGTTCACTGAAGCTTTCTTT TRBJ1-1 NA TRBV11-1 NA
CASSLTGTKKGEAFF TGTGCCAGCAGTTTAACCGGGACTAAAAAAGGAGAAGCTTTCTTT TRBJ1-1 NA TRBV28 NA
CAISGQGLYNEQFF TGTGCCATCAGCGGACAGGGCCTGTACAATGAGCAGTTCTTC TRBJ2-1 NA TRBV10-3 TRBD1
CASSFDRGNFYGYTF TGTGCCAGCAGCTTCGACAGGGGGAATTTCTATGGCTACACCTTC TRBJ1-2 NA TRBV5-6 TRBD1
CASSVVGGDQPQHF TGTGCCAGCAGCGTAGTCGGGGGAGATCAGCCCCAGCATTTT TRBJ1-5 NA TRBV9 NA
CASSLGANTEAFF TGTGCCAGCAGTTTAGGGGCGAACACTGAAGCTTTCTTT TRBJ1-1 NA TRBV12-3/TRBV12-4 NA
CASSRQGSSYGYTF TGTGCCAGTAGTCGACAGGGGTCGAGCTATGGCTACACCTTC TRBJ1-2 NA TRBV19 TRBD1
CASSLNSQPQHF TGTGCCAGCAGTTTAAACAGCCAGCCCCAGCATTTT TRBJ1-5 NA TRBV28 NA
CAISGTGAGNTIYF TGTGCCATCAGCGGAACAGGGGCTGGAAACACCATATATTTT TRBJ1-3 NA TRBV10-3 TRBD1
CASQEGNSNQPQHF TGTGCCAGCCAGGAAGGCAATAGCAATCAGCCCCAGCATTTT TRBJ1-5 NA TRBV2 NA
CASSLGTSAREGF TGTGCCAGCAGCTTAGGAACTAGCGCGCGGGAGGGCTTC TRBJ2-7 NA TRBV11-2 TRBD2
CASSPRTGHFSNQPQHF TGTGCCAGCAGTCCCCGGACAGGACACTTTAGCAATCAGCCCCAGCATTTT TRBJ1-5 once TRBV27 TRBD1
CASSQDLGTGDSNQPQHF TGCGCCAGCAGCCAAGATCTGGGGACAGGAGATAGCAATCAGCCCCAGCATTTT TRBJ1-5 NA TRBV4-1 TRBD1